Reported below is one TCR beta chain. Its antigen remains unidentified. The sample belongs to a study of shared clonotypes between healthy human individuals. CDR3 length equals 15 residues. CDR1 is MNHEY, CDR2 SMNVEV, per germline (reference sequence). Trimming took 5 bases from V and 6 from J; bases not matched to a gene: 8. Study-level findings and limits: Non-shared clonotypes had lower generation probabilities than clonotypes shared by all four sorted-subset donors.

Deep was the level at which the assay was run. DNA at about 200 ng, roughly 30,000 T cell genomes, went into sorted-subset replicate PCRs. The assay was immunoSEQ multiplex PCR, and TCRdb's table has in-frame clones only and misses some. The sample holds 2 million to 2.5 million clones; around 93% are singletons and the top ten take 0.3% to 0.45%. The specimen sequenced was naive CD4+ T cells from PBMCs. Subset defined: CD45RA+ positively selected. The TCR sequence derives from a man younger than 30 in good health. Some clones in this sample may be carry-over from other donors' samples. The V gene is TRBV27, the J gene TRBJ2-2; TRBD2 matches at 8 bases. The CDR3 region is CASSPKGLVPGELFF. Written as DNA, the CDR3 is TGTGCCAGCAGTCCGAAGGGACTAGTTCCCGGGGAGCTGTTTTTT.